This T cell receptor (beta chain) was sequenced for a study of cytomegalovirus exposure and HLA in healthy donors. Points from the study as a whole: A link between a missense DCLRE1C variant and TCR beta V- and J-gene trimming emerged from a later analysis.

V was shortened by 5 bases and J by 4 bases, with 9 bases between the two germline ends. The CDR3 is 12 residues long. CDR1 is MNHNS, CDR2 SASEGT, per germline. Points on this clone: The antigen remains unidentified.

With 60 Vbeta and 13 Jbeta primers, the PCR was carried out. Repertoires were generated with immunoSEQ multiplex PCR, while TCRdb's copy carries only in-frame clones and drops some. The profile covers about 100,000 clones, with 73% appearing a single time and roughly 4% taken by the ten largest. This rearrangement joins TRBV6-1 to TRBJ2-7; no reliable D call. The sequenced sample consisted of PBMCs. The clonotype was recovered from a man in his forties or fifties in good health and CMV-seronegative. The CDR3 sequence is CASSTTGYEQYF. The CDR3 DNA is TGTGCCAGCAGTACGACTGGATACGAGCAGTACTTC.